The clone carrying this T cell receptor (beta chain) was observed many times. This beta chain was picked up by a library intended for alpha chains and is off target, so its count carries little meaning. The sample comes from a study of spatial heterogeneity in lung cancer. Time point reported: sample taken at primary tumor resection. The study sequenced unsorted whole RNA from tumor, nontumor lung or frozen PBMC. A total of around 76 untreated early-stage non-small cell lung cancer patients served as donors. The V gene's germline CDR1 is MNHEY and CDR2 SMNVEV (reference sequence). The germline V and J ends were trimmed by 5 bases and 2 bases, with 13 bases remaining between them. The CDR3 is 16 residues long. Each TCR cDNA molecule carried a unique molecular identifier. MiXCR, run by TCRdb on the 5' RACE reads, gives a single entry per CDR3 protein. The data show over 10,000 distinct CDR3 sequences, with 3.9% seen just once and around 45% held by the top ten.

The sequence was collected from a male donor with early-stage non-small cell lung cancer. J is TRBJ2-6 and V is TRBV27; D may be TRBD1 (6 bases). This specimen consisted of PBMCs, obtained at surgery. The chain's CDR3 is CASSTGQSTGANVLTF. In DNA form, the CDR3 reads TGTGCCAGCAGTACGGGACAATCTACTGGGGCCAACGTCCTGACTTTC.